What follows are 22 T cell receptor beta chains derived from one specimen sequenced in a study of T-cell reconstitution after alpha-beta-depleted transplantation in children (dated by TCRdb to 2016 to 2017). According to the study, the label for this sample's treatment or condition signals: allogeneic hematopoietic cell transplantation with graft depleted of TCRalphabeta T cells and CD19 B cells. Receptor libraries were prepared by PCR. Sequencing used an Illumina HiSeq 2500. Molecular barcoding was employed in the preparation of TCR libraries, with unique molecular identifiers being used to normalize TCRbeta repertoire quantification. TCRdb redid the processing of the public reads, applying fastp at Q25 and MiXCR, and retained in-frame beta chains. Identical CDR3 proteins give one entry, which carries the most common genes and DNA. The sample includes more than 500,000 distinct CDR3 sequences, with 10% to 12% observed a single time. The top ten clones comprise 14% of the sample.

Specimen: PBMCs, mostly from graft donor cells, collected 180 days after TCRalphabeta/CD19-depleted stem cell transplant. Receptor source: a female patient aged 2 to 10 who had a stem cell transplant for aplastic anemia, so the T cells may come from the graft donor.

This clonotype was seen only a few times. In DNA, the CDR3 is TGTGCCAGCTCACCTACTTCCCCAGATACGCAGTATTTT. This gives the protein CASSPTSPDTQYF. The chain carries TRBV18 and TRBJ2-3; D gene ambiguous. The CDR3 extends over 13 amino acids. V lost 3 bases to trimming and J lost 4 bases, with 8 bases between them. CDR1 is KGHSH and CDR2 is LQKENI in the germline V gene.

The chain uses TRBV24-1 and TRBJ2-1, with TRBD1 identical over 10 bases. After removal of 0 bases from V and 10 bases from J, the junction contained 5 bases not matched to a gene. The V gene's germline CDR1 is KGHDR and CDR2 SFDVKD. CDR3 length: 15 amino acids. For the CDR3, the DNA is TGTGCCACCAGTGATTTGGGACAGGGGGACGAGGAGCAGTTCTTC. This translates into CATSDLGQGDEEQFF.

The J gene is TRBJ2-7, the V gene TRBV7-2; D uncertain. Germline CDR1 and CDR2: SGHTA and FQGNSA. V was pared by 5 bases and J by 10 bases, with 9 bases between. This CDR3 is built from 10 residues. CDR3 amino acids: CASSDSSQYF. The CDR3 region has the DNA TGTGCCAGCAGCGACTCTAGTCAGTACTTC. The full variable domain, with the rest looked up from reference TRBV7-2 and TRBJ2-7, is GAGVSQSPSNKVTEKGKDVELRCDPISGHTALYWYRQSLGQGLEFLIYFQGNSAPDKSGLPSDRFSAERTGGSVSTLTIQRTQQEDSAVYLCASSDSSQYFGPGTRLTVT.

The chain employs TRBV10-3 and TRBJ1-1, with D possibly being TRBD1 (6 bases). The length of the CDR3 is 14 residues. V lost 4 bases and J lost 1, with 10 bases in between. CDR1 is ENHRY and CDR2 is SYGVKD in the germline V gene. CDR3 sequence (DNA): TGTGCCATCAGTGGCCGGGGACAGAACACTGAAGCTTTCTTT. Translating it yields CAISGRGQNTEAFF.

This clonotype has a handful of counts. The gene calls are TRBV10-3 and TRBJ2-2; D ambiguous. The germline CDR1 and CDR2 sequences are ENHRY and SYGVKD. The CDR3 contains 18 residues. Trimming cost V 3 bases and J 0 bases, with 17 bases left between them. In nucleotides, the CDR3 is TGTGCCATCAGTGATTTTAGAAGGGAAAGAACGAACACCGGGGAGCTGTTTTTT. Amino acids: CAISDFRRERTNTGELFF.

This clonotype was seen a handful of times. This chain connects TRBV5-5 to TRBJ2-3; 9 bases agree with TRBD1. The V gene end was trimmed by 2 bases and the J gene end by 3 bases; junction bases not matched to a gene: 4. From germline, CDR1 is SGHKS and CDR2 YYEKEE (reference sequence). This CDR3 contains 15 residues. CDR3 in DNA: TGTGCCAGCAGCTTCCGACAGGGGGTTACAGATACGCAGTATTTT. It is translated as CASSFRQGVTDTQYF.

V and J are TRBV11-2 and TRBJ2-3, with TRBD2 matching 7 bases. The V gene end was trimmed by 1 base and the J gene end by 5 bases; junction bases not matched to a gene: 15. Germline CDR1 reads SGHAT; CDR2 reads FQNNGV. The CDR3 has 18 residues. This chain's CDR3 is CASSLGRSAGVIGDTQYF. CDR3 sequence (DNA): TGTGCCAGCAGCTTAGGAAGGTCGGCGGGAGTCATAGGAGATACGCAGTATTTT.

The table lists this clonotype with a few counts. This sequence joins TRBV7-2 and TRBJ2-1; D remains unclear. CDR1 SGHTA and CDR2 FQGNSA come from the germline V gene. Trimming took 4 bases from V and 2 from J, leaving 12 bases between them. The CDR3 runs 15 residues. Written as DNA, the CDR3 is TGTGCCAGCAGCTCATCCGGCCTAACCTACAATGAGCAGTTCTTC. It is translated as CASSSSGLTYNEQFF.

This sequence joins TRBV13 and TRBJ2-1; 8 bases align to TRBD2. Trimming at V came to 7 bases and at J to 3 bases, leaving 5 bases not matched to a gene. Germline loops: CDR1 PRHDT, CDR2 FYEKMQ (reference sequence). CDR3 length: 14 residues. CDR3 DNA: TGTGCCAGCAATCTCGGGAGGGGCTACAATGAGCAGTTCTTC. Protein: CASNLGRGYNEQFF.

This clonotype was counted many times. This chain connects TRBV5-1 to TRBJ1-2; the D gene is possibly TRBD1 (5 bases). The germline V and J ends were trimmed by 4 bases and 7 bases, with 14 bases remaining between them. The CDR3 length is 13 residues. Germline assignment: CDR1 SGHRS and CDR2 YFSETQ. In DNA, the CDR3 is TGCGCCAGCAGCGTCCAGGGCTCGAGTGGCTACACCTTC. Translating gives CASSVQGSSGYTF.

The CDR3 bases are TGTGCCAGCAGCGTAGCTGCGGGGGCCGGGGGGGATACGCAGTATTTT. Protein sequence: CASSVAAGAGGDTQYF. The chain links TRBV9 to TRBJ2-3; maybe TRBD2 (7 bases). CDR1 and CDR2 (germline): SGDLS, YYNGEE. V dropped 0 bases and J dropped 6 bases, with 17 bases sitting between them. CDR3 length: 16 residues. Using reference TRBV9 and TRBJ2-3 for the parts outside the CDR3, the full variable domain is DSGVTQTPKHLITATGQRVTLRCSPRSGDLSVYWYQQSLDQGLQFLIQYYNGEERAKGNILERFSAQQFPDLHSELNLSSLELGDSALYFCASSVAAGAGGDTQYFGPGTRLTVL.

This clonotype showed up just a few times. The chain employs TRBV12-3 or TRBV12-4 and TRBJ1-1; TRBD1 might be the D (5 bases). V was shortened by 5 bases and J by 9 bases, with 10 bases between the two germline ends. CDR3 size: 11 residues. DNA of the CDR3: TGTGCCAGCAGTCCCGCAGGGAAAGCTTTCTTT. Its protein is CASSPAGKAFF.

The chain combines TRBV2 with TRBJ2-2; no firm D call. The CDR3 runs to 15 residues. Trimming removed 3 bases at V and 0 bases at J, with 8 bases between. Looked up from germline, CDR1 is SNHLY and CDR2 is FYNNEI. CDR3 nucleotide sequence: TGTGCCAGCAGTGATTGGTCAGCGAACACCGGGGAGCTGTTTTTT. This encodes CASSDWSANTGELFF.

The chain recombines TRBV20-1 with TRBJ2-7; D might be TRBD2 (6 bases). Germline CDR1 DFQATT, CDR2 SNEGSKA (reference sequence). The CDR3 is made up of 14 amino acids. Deletions cut 1 base from V and 0 bases from J, with 10 bases between. The CDR3 reads CSARGGESSYEQYF. The CDR3 nucleotides read TGCAGTGCTAGAGGGGGGGAAAGCTCCTACGAGCAGTACTTC.

The J gene is TRBJ2-7, the V gene TRBV12-3 or TRBV12-4; D ambiguous. This CDR3 has 12 amino acids. Trimming took off 2 bases at V and 5 bases at J, with 7 bases between the two ends. The CDR3 coding sequence is TGTGCCAGCAGTTTAACCCATAACGAGCAGTACTTC. It codes for CASSLTHNEQYF.

The sample holds a few counts of this clonotype. The CDR3 spells CASSFPMGGWVDDGYTF. CDR3 coding DNA: TGTGCCAGCAGCTTCCCCATGGGAGGGTGGGTGGACGATGGCTACACCTTC. The rearrangement links TRBV7-8 to TRBJ1-2; D not certain. Germline V gene lookup returns CDR1 SGHVS and CDR2 FQNEAQ. V lost 3 bases and J lost 6, with 23 bases in between. This CDR3 comprises 17 residues.

This clonotype was seen at least ten times. The J gene is TRBJ2-3, the V gene TRBV6-5, with D possibly being TRBD1 (6 bases). Germline assignment: CDR1 MNHEY and CDR2 SVGAGI. V was trimmed by 5 bases and J by 0 bases, leaving 15 bases between them. There are 16 residues in the CDR3. The CDR3 region is CASSHVDSPSTDTQYF. In DNA form, the CDR3 reads TGTGCCAGCAGTCACGTGGACAGCCCTAGCACAGATACGCAGTATTTT.

This clonotype was observed a handful of times. The chain combines TRBV11-2 with TRBJ2-1, with 16 bases identical to TRBD2. The trim removed 5 bases at V and 4 bases at J, leaving 14 bases unmatched. The CDR3 extends over 20 amino acids. The germline CDR1 and CDR2 sequences are SGHAT and FQNNGV. The CDR3 loop reads CASSPNPGLAGGSSYNEQFF. The CDR3 DNA is TGTGCCAGCAGCCCGAATCCGGGACTAGCGGGAGGGTCGAGTTACAATGAGCAGTTCTTC.

This clonotype was picked up a small number of times. This sequence joins TRBV6-4 and TRBJ2-1; 16 nucleotides agree with TRBD2. The V and J ends lost 5 bases and 3 bases, in that order; junction bases with no gene match: 13. This CDR3 has 20 amino acids. Per the germline V gene, CDR1 is MRHNA and CDR2 is SNTAGT. DNA of the CDR3: TGTGCCAGCAGTAGACTACCGGGGACTAGCGGGAGGGCCTTCTACAATGAGCAGTTCTTC. Encoded protein: CASSRLPGTSGRAFYNEQFF.

This clonotype has more than one count but fewer than ten. The chain links TRBV18 to TRBJ2-5; TRBD2 agrees at 8 bases. CDR1 and CDR2 (germline): KGHSH, LQKENI. This CDR3 is built from 16 residues. With 0 bases clipped from V and 4 bases from J, the junction kept 7 bases outside the gene matches. This CDR3 reads CASSPPRLAGSETQYF. DNA of the CDR3: TGTGCCAGCTCACCACCGCGGCTAGCGGGTTCAGAGACCCAGTACTTC.

The rearrangement links TRBV27 to TRBJ1-4, with 7 bases identical to TRBD1. Germline loops: CDR1 MNHEY, CDR2 SMNVEV (reference sequence). V gave up 3 bases and J gave up 7 bases; unmatched junction bases: 14. The CDR3 is made up of 17 amino acids. The CDR3 loop reads CASSFVGVRGRSEKLFF. In DNA, the CDR3 is TGTGCCAGCAGTTTTGTAGGAGTGAGGGGGCGGAGTGAAAAACTGTTTTTT. Together with reference TRBV27 and TRBJ1-4, the CDR3 gives the full variable domain: EAQVTQNPRYLITVTGKKLTVTCSQNMNHEYMSWYRQDPGLGLRQIYYSMNVEVTDKGDVPEGYKVSRKEKRNFPLILESPSPNQTSLYFCASSFVGVRGRSEKLFFGSGTQLSVL.

This clonotype has a handful of counts. The CDR3 bases are TGTGCCATCAGTCCTCTGGGGTACGAGCAGTACTTC. Translating it yields CAISPLGYEQYF. The rearrangement uses TRBV10-3 and TRBJ2-7; D ambiguous. The germline V gene has CDR1 ENHRY and CDR2 SYGVKD. The CDR3 runs 12 residues. The V gene lost 5 bases and the J gene lost 4 bases, with 9 bases spanning the gap.